This TCR beta chain comes out of a study of T cell repertoires in cytomegalovirus infection (dated by TCRdb to the late 2010s). For context, the study as a whole: Because public TCR beta signatures pointed to carriage of CMV infection together with the matching HLA type, the HLA type of each donor mattered for the analysis. What the study reported, not specific to this receptor: The ex vivo response was dominated by HLA-C-restricted CMV-specific TCR beta clonotypes, which also provided the single most frequent clonotype in two of eight donors. In both this cohort and an independent roughly 350-donor cohort, the cumulative frequency of public TCR beta family members distinguished carriers of CMV infection plus the relevant HLA type.

This clonotype was counted a few times. The target of this receptor is not known. Per-nucleotide qualities are absent, and no much larger clonotype sits a single base away. The CDR3 numbers 12 residues from cysteine through phenylalanine. Kept here is only the CDR3 DNA, which spans 36 bases and is read in frame from base 1. CDR1 and CDR2 (MDHEN, SYDVKM) derive from the germline V gene. V loses 8 bases of germline sequence and J loses 6 bases, and the interval between the two ends is 13 bases. The sequencer listed for this sample is Illumina HiSeq 1500. TCRdb applied fastp at Q25 and MiXCR to the public reads, then kept only in-frame beta chains. Rows with a matching CDR3 protein are joined into one entry that keeps the most common DNA and genes. Counted in this sample were about 300,000 distinct CDR3 sequences; 9.6% of them appeared once. The ten top clones hold less than 3% of the sample.

The source of this sequence is a human donor in good health (CMV status not recorded). Some clones in this sample may be carry-over from other donors' samples. Specimen: PBMCs. The chain couples TRBV28 to TRBJ1-2, with a tentative D gene TRBD1 over 6 matching bases. The nucleotide sequence is TGTGCCAGCTACAGGGTTTCGGATGGCTACACCTTC. This gives the protein CASYRVSDGYTF.